The 30 T cell receptor beta chains below all came from one sample that was sequenced in a study of T cells in Graves' hyperthyroidism and ophthalmopathy. Using RNA transcripts as the source, TCR beta CDR3 regions were amplified. HTBI primers were used for first-round RT-PCR of the TCR CDR3. TCRdb re-called the multiplex PCR reads through MiXCR, storing one row per CDR3 protein. The sample has hundreds of thousands of distinct CDR3 sequences, over 15% seen once; the top ten hold around 61%. Sequenced input: blood. These TCRs come from a woman aged 55-69 years with Graves' ophthalmopathy.

This clonotype was seen ten or more times. The chain couples TRBV10-3 to TRBJ1-2; D is perhaps TRBD1 (5 bases). The CDR3 has 14 residues. The V gene's germline CDR1 is ENHRY and CDR2 SYGVKD. The CDR3 loop reads CASTPDMPYYGYTF. The CDR3 DNA follows: TGTGCATCGACCCCGGACATGCCTTACTATGGCTACACCTTC.

This clonotype came up a few times. V usage is TRBV5-1 and J usage is TRBJ1-3; D is unclear. Germline V gene sequence: CDR1 SGHRS, CDR2 YFSETQ. V was cut by 0 bases and J by 0 bases, with 10 bases left in between. The CDR3 contains 16 residues. The CDR3, as DNA: TGCGCCAGCAGCTTGGGCGTTTCATTCTCTGGAAACACCATATATTTT. This encodes CASSLGVSFSGNTIYF.

This chain's CDR3 is CASTLTVLSYNEQFF. For the CDR3, the DNA is TGTGCCAGCACCTTGACAGTACTATCCTACAATGAGCAGTTCTTC. The rearrangement joins TRBV6-1 to TRBJ2-1, with D possibly matching TRBD1 (5 bases). This CDR3 is built from 15 residues. Germline CDR1 is MNHNS and CDR2 is SASEGT. Trimming left V 7 bases short and J 1 base short, with 14 bases between.

The chain has TRBV11-2 and TRBJ2-1; 15 nucleotides align to TRBD2. Per the germline V gene, CDR1 is SGHAT and CDR2 is FQNNGV. The CDR3 sequence is 18 residues long. With 3 bases clipped from V and 6 bases from J, the junction kept 9 bases outside the gene matches. The DNA of the CDR3 is TGTGCCAGCAGCTTGGGACTAGCGGGGGGCGCCATGCTCAATGAGCAGTTCTTC. It translates to CASSLGLAGGAMLNEQFF.

The sample holds many counts of this clonotype. The chain combines TRBV5-1 with TRBJ2-1, with D maybe TRBD2 (7 bases). The CDR3 runs to 16 residues. V shed 3 bases and J shed 3 bases, with 16 bases lying between them. Germline V lookup: CDR1 SGHRS, CDR2 YFSETQ. Written as DNA, the CDR3 is TGCGCCAGCAGCTATATTGGGGGGGGCCTCTACAATGAGCAGTTCTTC. Protein: CASSYIGGGLYNEQFF.

The J gene is TRBJ1-3, the V gene TRBV5-1; 8 nucleotides match TRBD1. The V segment lost 2 bases and the J segment 0 bases; nucleotides outside the gene matches: 1. This CDR3 spans 15 amino acids. In germline, CDR1 is SGHRS, CDR2 YFSETQ. CDR3 sequence reads: CASSLQGGSGNTIYF. CDR3 sequence (DNA): TGCGCCAGCAGCTTACAGGGGGGCTCTGGAAACACCATATATTTT.

This clonotype has a handful of counts. The chain is built from TRBV29-1 and TRBJ2-6; D gene ambiguous. The CDR3 runs 14 residues. V was pared by 4 bases and J by 2 bases, with 9 bases between. CDR1 is SQVTM and CDR2 is ANQGSEA in the germline V gene. The CDR3 loop reads CSVVGGTGANVLTF. CDR3 in DNA: TGCAGCGTTGTGGGCGGAACTGGGGCCAACGTCCTGACTTTC.

This chain uses TRBV28 with TRBJ2-5, with a possible D match to TRBD1 (6 bases). This CDR3 is 16 amino acids long. The V end was cut by 3 bases, the J end by 4 bases, with 18 bases between. Germline CDR1 MDHEN, CDR2 SYDVKM. Here the CDR3 reads CASSLGDTRAGETQYF. The CDR3, as DNA: TGTGCCAGCAGTTTGGGGGACACGAGGGCTGGAGAGACCCAGTACTTC.

This clonotype was observed a few times. The chain is built from TRBV11-2 and TRBJ2-5, with D unclear. Per germline, CDR1 SGHAT and CDR2 FQNNGV. V lost 5 bases and J 1 base, leaving 11 bases between the germline ends. The CDR3 runs to 14 residues. Here the CDR3 DNA reads TGTGCCAGCAGCCGACGAAACTTCCAAGAGACCCAGTACTTC. Its protein product is CASSRRNFQETQYF.

In its sample, this clonotype was seen many times. The chain uses TRBV6-1 and TRBJ2-3; D is unresolved. Germline CDR1 is MNHNS and CDR2 is SASEGT. V was trimmed by 3 bases and J by 2 bases, leaving 9 bases between them. The CDR3 has 14 amino acids. Written as DNA, the CDR3 is TGTGCCAGCAGTGAGTCCCTAGACACAGATACGCAGTATTTT. Translating gives CASSESLDTDTQYF.

This clonotype was detected only once. J is TRBJ1-3 and V is TRBV5-1; D gene uncertain. V was pared by 4 bases and J by 1 base, with 12 bases between. This CDR3 contains 15 residues. Germline CDR1 is SGHRS and CDR2 is YFSETQ. CDR3 DNA sequence: TGCGCCAGCAGCCCCGCCCAAGGGTCTGGAAACACCATATATTTT. Protein: CASSPAQGSGNTIYF. The full variable domain, in which reference TRBV5-1 and TRBJ1-3 provide the parts outside the CDR3, is KAGVTQTPRYLIKTRGQQVTLSCSPISGHRSVSWYQQTPGQGLQFLFEYFSETQRNKGNFPGRFSGRQFSNSRSEMNVSTLELGDSALYLCASSPAQGSGNTIYFGEGSWLTVV.

This clonotype was picked up many times. The J gene is TRBJ2-7, the V gene TRBV5-6, with D possibly matching TRBD1 (6 bases). Germline CDR1 SGHDT, CDR2 YYEEEE. The CDR3 contains 14 residues. V lost 3 bases to trimming and J lost 6 bases, with 16 bases between them. In nucleotides, the CDR3 is TGTGCCAGCAGCTGGACAGAACCTGTAAGCGAGCAGTACTTC. As protein: CASSWTEPVSEQYF.

The sample holds many counts of this clonotype. The V call is TRBV6-2 or TRBV6-3, the J call TRBJ1-1, with 11 bases that match TRBD1. The CDR3 covers 18 residues. The V gene's germline CDR1 is MNHEY and CDR2 SVGEGT. V was clipped by 4 bases and J by 4 bases; unmatched bases: 14. The CDR3 bases are TGTGCCAGCAGTTTTGACTTGGACAGGGGGCATGGTGGCACTGAAGCTTTCTTT. Translating it yields CASSFDLDRGHGGTEAFF.

There are a few counts of this clonotype. The chain joins TRBV28 to TRBJ1-4, with D hard to call. Between the trimmed V and J ends, which lost 1 base and 6 bases, there was a span of 0 bases. CDR1 and CDR2 from the germline V gene are MDHEN and SYDVKM. CDR3 length equals 11 residues. The CDR3: CASSLYEKLFF. The CDR3 DNA follows: TGTGCCAGCAGTTTATATGAAAAACTGTTTTTT.

This clonotype was detected many times. The chain joins TRBV28 to TRBJ1-2; 9 bases are shared with TRBD1. The CDR3 extends over 19 amino acids. J lost 4 bases, V lost 4 bases, and 19 bases had no gene match. Germline V gene lookup returns CDR1 MDHEN and CDR2 SYDVKM. This chain's CDR3 is CASSSRPWTGARSLYGYTF. The CDR3 region has the DNA TGTGCCAGCAGTTCAAGACCATGGACAGGGGCCCGGTCTCTCTATGGCTACACCTTC.

V gene TRBV10-1 combines with J gene TRBJ2-1, with 7 bases identical to TRBD2. After removal of 3 bases from V and 6 bases from J, the junction contained 5 bases not matched to a gene. The CDR3 sequence is 14 residues long. The germline CDR1 and CDR2 sequences are WNHNN and SYGVQD (reference sequence). DNA for the CDR3: TGCGCCAGCAGTGACTGGACTAGGAGCAATGAGCAGTTCTTC. It codes for CASSDWTRSNEQFF.

This clonotype was found many times. The chain employs TRBV11-2 and TRBJ2-1; D may be TRBD1 or TRBD2 (6 bases each). The germline V gene has CDR1 SGHAT and CDR2 FQNNGV. With 4 bases removed from V and 12 bases from J, the gap between germline ends came to 16 bases. The CDR3 consists of 13 residues. CDR3 nucleotides: TGTGCCAGCAGCTCCTGGGGGGCCAAGGGGCAGTTCTTC. The encoded protein is CASSSWGAKGQFF.

The chain uses TRBV5-1 and TRBJ2-6; D is unclear. CDR1 is SGHRS, CDR2 YFSETQ, per germline. V lost 3 bases and J 0 bases, leaving 7 bases between the germline ends. CDR3 size: 15 residues. CDR3 sequence reads: CASSSQSSGANVLTF. The CDR3 region has the DNA TGCGCCAGCAGCTCTCAGAGCTCTGGGGCCAACGTCCTGACTTTC.

The genes are TRBV7-6 and TRBJ2-5; 8 bases align to TRBD1. This CDR3 contains 15 residues. Germline values: CDR1 SGHVS, CDR2 FNYEAQ. V was clipped by 1 base and J by 2 bases; unmatched bases: 3. CDR3 region: CASSLGGDRQETQYF. DNA of the CDR3: TGTGCCAGCAGCTTAGGTGGGGACAGGCAAGAGACCCAGTACTTC.

In its sample, this clonotype was seen a few times. The chain is built from TRBV20-1 and TRBJ2-4, with a possible D match to TRBD2 (5 bases). CDR1 is DFQATT and CDR2 is SNEGSKA in the germline V gene (reference sequence). V was cut by 2 bases and J by 7 bases, with 18 bases left in between. CDR3 size: 15 residues. CDR3 region: CSARSGKSPRNIQYF. In nucleotides, the CDR3 is TGCAGTGCTAGATCCGGGAAGTCCCCGAGGAACATTCAGTACTTC.

This clonotype was counted many times. V is TRBV27 and J is TRBJ1-1, with TRBD1 matching over 7 bases. V was pared by 4 bases and J by 3 bases, with 5 bases of the junction left unmatched. Germline V gene sequence: CDR1 MNHEY, CDR2 SMNVEV (reference sequence). This CDR3 region has 14 residues. CDR3 sequence reads: CASSWQGGDTEAFF. The DNA for the CDR3 is TGTGCCAGCAGTTGGCAGGGGGGTGACACTGAAGCTTTCTTT.

There are many counts of this clonotype. The V gene is TRBV18, the J gene TRBJ2-5, with a possible D match to TRBD1 (5 bases). This CDR3 has 17 residues. Trimming removed 2 bases from V and 1 base from J, with 17 bases in between. Germline assignment: CDR1 KGHSH and CDR2 LQKENI. DNA for the CDR3: TGTGCCAGCTCACCAATGCCCTGGACATCCGGCCAAGAGACCCAGTACTTC. This encodes CASSPMPWTSGQETQYF.

This clonotype was detected many times. The chain couples TRBV24-1 to TRBJ1-2; D is possibly TRBD1 (5 bases). The germline V and J ends were trimmed by 0 bases and 7 bases, with 8 bases remaining between them. Germline CDR1 KGHDR, CDR2 SFDVKD. The CDR3 covers 13 residues. Here the CDR3 reads CATSDLGHRGYTF. The CDR3 bases are TGTGCCACCAGTGATTTGGGACATCGTGGCTACACCTTC.

V usage is TRBV7-2 and J usage is TRBJ1-2, with TRBD1 identical over 8 bases. V shed 5 bases, J shed 12 bases, and the junction held 8 bases outside the gene matches. Per germline, CDR1 SGHTA and CDR2 FQGNSA. This CDR3 has 12 residues. CDR3 loop: CASSPRDRPHTF. As DNA, the CDR3 is TGTGCCAGCAGCCCTAGGGACAGGCCGCACACCTTC. Full variable domain (remainder filled in from reference TRBV7-2 and TRBJ1-2): GAGVSQSPSNKVTEKGKDVELRCDPISGHTALYWYRQSLGQGLEFLIYFQGNSAPDKSGLPSDRFSAERTGGSVSTLTIQRTQQEDSAVYLCASSPRDRPHTFGSGTRLTVV.

This chain uses TRBV5-1 with TRBJ2-1; TRBD1 matches 8 bases. Germline CDR1 SGHRS, CDR2 YFSETQ. CDR3 length: 13 amino acids. V shed 4 bases, J shed 8 bases, and the junction held 5 bases outside the gene matches. The CDR3 bases are TGCGCCAGCAGCGCGGGACAGGCGCATGAGCAGTTCTTC. Its protein product is CASSAGQAHEQFF.

This clonotype was picked up many times. V usage is TRBV11-2 and J usage is TRBJ2-2; TRBD1 aligns across 11 bases. The CDR3 has 16 residues. Germline CDR1 SGHAT, CDR2 FQNNGV. Trimming removed 5 bases from V and 5 bases from J; junction bases left unmatched: 7. The CDR3 region is CASSARTGGLTGELFF. The CDR3 DNA reads as TGTGCCAGCAGCGCTAGGACAGGGGGCTTAACCGGGGAGCTGTTTTTT. Variable domain in full (rest from reference TRBV11-2 and TRBJ2-2): EAGVAQSPRYKIIEKRQSVAFWCNPISGHATLYWYQQILGQGPKLLIQFQNNGVVDDSQLPKDRFSAERLKGVDSTLKIQPAKLEDSAVYLCASSARTGGLTGELFFGEGSRLTVL.

The rearrangement joins TRBV20-1 to TRBJ2-2, with 10 bases fitting TRBD2. The CDR3 extends over 15 amino acids. The trim removed 5 bases at V and 4 bases at J, leaving 7 bases unmatched. The germline gives CDR1 DFQATT, CDR2 SNEGSKA (reference sequence). The CDR3: CSAPSSGSSTGELFF. The CDR3 DNA sequence: TGCAGTGCTCCTTCTAGCGGGAGTTCCACCGGGGAGCTGTTTTTT.

This chain joins TRBV29-1 and TRBJ2-6; 7 bases align to TRBD1. CDR1 and CDR2 (germline): SQVTM, ANQGSEA. The CDR3 extends over 14 amino acids. V shed 5 bases and J 4 bases; nucleotides not matched to a gene: 5. CDR3 DNA sequence: TGCAGCGTTTTAAACAGGGGAGGGGCCAACGTCCTGACTTTC. Protein sequence: CSVLNRGGANVLTF.

In its sample, this clonotype was seen many times. The chain joins TRBV28 to TRBJ2-1; 10 bases align to TRBD2. The CDR3 is 17 amino acids. Germline CDR1 MDHEN, CDR2 SYDVKM. Germline trimming cut 3 bases from V and 7 bases from J; bases unmatched to any gene: 12. The CDR3 loop reads CASSLEEGLALGNEQFF. DNA for the CDR3: TGTGCCAGCAGTTTGGAGGAGGGACTAGCGTTAGGAAATGAGCAGTTCTTC.

About this clonotype: This may be a read error: a much more frequent sequence differs by one nucleotide. The CDR3 is CASSLKNGGGTAYEQYF. CDR3 bases: TGTGCCAGCAGCTTAAAGAACGGGGGGGGGACGGCTTACGAGCAGTACTTC. The chain joins TRBV7-2 to TRBJ2-7, with TRBD2 matching over 8 bases. This CDR3 has 17 residues. The V and J ends lost 2 bases and 4 bases, in that order; junction bases with no gene match: 13. Germline V lookup: CDR1 SGHTA, CDR2 FQGNSA.